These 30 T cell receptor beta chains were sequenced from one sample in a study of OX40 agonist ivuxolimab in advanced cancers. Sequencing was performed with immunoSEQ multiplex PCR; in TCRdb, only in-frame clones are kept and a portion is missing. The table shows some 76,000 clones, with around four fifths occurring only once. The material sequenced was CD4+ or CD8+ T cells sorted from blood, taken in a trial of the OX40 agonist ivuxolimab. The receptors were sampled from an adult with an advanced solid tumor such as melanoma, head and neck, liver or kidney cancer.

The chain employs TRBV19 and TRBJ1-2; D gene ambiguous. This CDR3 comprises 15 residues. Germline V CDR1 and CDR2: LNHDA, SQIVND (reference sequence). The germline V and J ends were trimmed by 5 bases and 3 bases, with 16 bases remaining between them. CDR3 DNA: TGTGCCAGTAGTCGGTCGCGGCAGGAGTACTATGGCTACACCTTC. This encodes CASSRSRQEYYGYTF.

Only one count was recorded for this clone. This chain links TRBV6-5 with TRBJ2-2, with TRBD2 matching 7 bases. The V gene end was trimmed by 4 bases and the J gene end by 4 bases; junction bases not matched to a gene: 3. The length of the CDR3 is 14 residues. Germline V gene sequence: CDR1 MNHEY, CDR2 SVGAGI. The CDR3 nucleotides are TGTGCCAGCAGTTTCCAGCGGGGCACCGGGGAGCTGTTTTTT. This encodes CASSFQRGTGELFF.

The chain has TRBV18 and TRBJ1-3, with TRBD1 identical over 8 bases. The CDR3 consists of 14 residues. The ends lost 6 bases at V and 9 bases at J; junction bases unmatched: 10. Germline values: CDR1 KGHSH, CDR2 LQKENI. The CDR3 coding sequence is TGTGCCAGCTCGCCGACAGGGGACGGGGGCACCATATATTTT. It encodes CASSPTGDGGTIYF.

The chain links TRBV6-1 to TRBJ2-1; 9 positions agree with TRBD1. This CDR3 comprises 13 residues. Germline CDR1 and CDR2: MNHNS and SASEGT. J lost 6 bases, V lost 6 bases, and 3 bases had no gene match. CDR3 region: CASSGQGFNEQFF. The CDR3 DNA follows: TGTGCCAGCAGCGGACAGGGGTTCAATGAGCAGTTCTTC.

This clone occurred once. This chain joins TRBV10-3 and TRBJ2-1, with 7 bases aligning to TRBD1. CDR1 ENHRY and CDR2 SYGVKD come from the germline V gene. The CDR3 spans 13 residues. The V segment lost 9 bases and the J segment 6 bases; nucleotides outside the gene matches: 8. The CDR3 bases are TGTGCCATGCGACAGGGTGAAGGCAATGAGCAGTTCTTC. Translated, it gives CAMRQGEGNEQFF.

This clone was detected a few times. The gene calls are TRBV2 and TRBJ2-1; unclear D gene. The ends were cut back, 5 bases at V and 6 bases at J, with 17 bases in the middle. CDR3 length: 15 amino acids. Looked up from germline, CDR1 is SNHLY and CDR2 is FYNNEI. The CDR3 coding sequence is TGTGCCAGCAGTCGAACAAGGTCTACGGGCAATGAGCAGTTCTTC. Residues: CASSRTRSTGNEQFF.

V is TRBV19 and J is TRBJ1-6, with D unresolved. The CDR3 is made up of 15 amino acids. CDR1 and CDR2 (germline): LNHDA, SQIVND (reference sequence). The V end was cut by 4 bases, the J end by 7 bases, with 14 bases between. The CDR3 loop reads CASSNSAGLNSPLHF. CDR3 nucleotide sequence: TGTGCCAGTAGTAACTCCGCAGGACTAAATTCACCCCTCCACTTT. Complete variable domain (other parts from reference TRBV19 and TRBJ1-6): DGGITQSPKYLFRKEGQNVTLSCEQNLNHDAMYWYRQDPGQGLRLIYYSQIVNDFQKGDIAEGYSVSREKKESFPLTVTSAQKNPTAFYLCASSNSAGLNSPLHFGNGTRLTVT.

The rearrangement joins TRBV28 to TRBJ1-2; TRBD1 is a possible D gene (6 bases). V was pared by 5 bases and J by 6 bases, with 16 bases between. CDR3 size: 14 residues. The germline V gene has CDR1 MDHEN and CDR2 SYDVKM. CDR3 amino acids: CASSPRGGADGYTF. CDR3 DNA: TGTGCCAGCAGTCCCCGAGGGGGGGCGGATGGCTACACCTTC.

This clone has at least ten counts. CDR3 loop: CAWSPSNQPQHF. The CDR3 DNA reads TGTGCCTGGAGTCCGAGCAATCAGCCCCAGCATTTT. This chain links TRBV30 with TRBJ1-5; D not certain. From germline, CDR1 is GTSNPN and CDR2 SVGIG (reference sequence). There are 12 residues in the CDR3. Trimming cost V 2 bases and J 1 base, with 3 bases left between them.

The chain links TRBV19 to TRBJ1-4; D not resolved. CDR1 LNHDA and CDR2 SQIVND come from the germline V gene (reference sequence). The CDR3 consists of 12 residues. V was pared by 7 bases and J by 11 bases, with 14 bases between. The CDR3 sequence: CASTHGGRKLFF. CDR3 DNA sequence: TGTGCCAGTACCCACGGAGGGCGGAAACTGTTTTTT.

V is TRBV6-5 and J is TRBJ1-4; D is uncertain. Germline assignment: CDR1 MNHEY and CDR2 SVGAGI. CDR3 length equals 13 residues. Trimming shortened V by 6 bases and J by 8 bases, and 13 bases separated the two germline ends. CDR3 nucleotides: TGTGCCAGCAGCCGTGGAGGGAAAGAAAAACTGTTTTTT. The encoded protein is CASSRGGKEKLFF.

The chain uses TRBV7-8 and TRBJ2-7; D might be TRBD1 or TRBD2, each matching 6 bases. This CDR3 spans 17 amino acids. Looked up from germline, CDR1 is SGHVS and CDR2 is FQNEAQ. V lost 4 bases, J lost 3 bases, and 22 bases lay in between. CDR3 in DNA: TGTGCCAGCAGCTCCCGTGGGGGGCAGGGTCCCTTCTACGAGCAGTACTTC. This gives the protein CASSSRGGQGPFYEQYF.

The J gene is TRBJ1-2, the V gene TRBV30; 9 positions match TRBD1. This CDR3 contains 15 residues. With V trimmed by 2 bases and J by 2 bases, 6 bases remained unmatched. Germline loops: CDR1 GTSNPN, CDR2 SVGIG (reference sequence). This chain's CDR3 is CAWSYAGQGNYGYTF. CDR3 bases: TGTGCCTGGAGTTACGCTGGACAGGGGAACTATGGCTACACCTTC.

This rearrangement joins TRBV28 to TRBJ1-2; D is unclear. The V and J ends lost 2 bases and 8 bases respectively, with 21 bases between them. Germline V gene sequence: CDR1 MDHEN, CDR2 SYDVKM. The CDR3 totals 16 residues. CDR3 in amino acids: CASSLRRPLSDWGYTF. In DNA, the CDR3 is TGTGCCAGCAGTTTAAGGCGGCCTCTTAGCGACTGGGGCTACACCTTC.

The CDR3 is CASSIGGQGNTIYF. DNA of the CDR3: TGTGCCAGCAGCATTGGAGGCCAAGGAAACACCATATATTTT. This chain uses TRBV7-2 with TRBJ1-3; D unclear. Germline V lookup: CDR1 SGHTA, CDR2 FQGNSA. CDR3 length equals 14 residues. With 5 bases removed from V and 4 bases from J, the gap between germline ends came to 12 bases. The entire variable domain, with the rest obtained from reference TRBV7-2 and TRBJ1-3, is as follows: GAGVSQSPSNKVTEKGKDVELRCDPISGHTALYWYRQSLGQGLEFLIYFQGNSAPDKSGLPSDRFSAERTGGSVSTLTIQRTQQEDSAVYLCASSIGGQGNTIYFGEGSWLTVV.

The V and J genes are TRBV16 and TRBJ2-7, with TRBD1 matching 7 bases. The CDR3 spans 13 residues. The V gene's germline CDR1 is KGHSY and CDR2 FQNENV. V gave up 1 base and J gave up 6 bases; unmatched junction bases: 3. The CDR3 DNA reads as TGTGCCAGCAGCCAATTCAACAGGGGCGAGCAGTACTTC. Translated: CASSQFNRGEQYF.

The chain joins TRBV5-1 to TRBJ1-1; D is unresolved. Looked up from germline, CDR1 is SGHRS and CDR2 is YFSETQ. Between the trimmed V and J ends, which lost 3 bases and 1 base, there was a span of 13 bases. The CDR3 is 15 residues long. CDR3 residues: CASSWSQTENTEAFF. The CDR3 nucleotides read TGCGCCAGCAGCTGGTCCCAAACGGAGAACACTGAAGCTTTCTTT.

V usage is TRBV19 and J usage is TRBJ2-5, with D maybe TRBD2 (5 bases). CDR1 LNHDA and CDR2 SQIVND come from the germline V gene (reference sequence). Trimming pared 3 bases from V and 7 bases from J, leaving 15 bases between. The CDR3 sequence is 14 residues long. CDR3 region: CASSIEGLAGTQYF. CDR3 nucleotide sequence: TGTGCCAGTAGTATCGAAGGGCTCGCGGGGACCCAGTACTTC.

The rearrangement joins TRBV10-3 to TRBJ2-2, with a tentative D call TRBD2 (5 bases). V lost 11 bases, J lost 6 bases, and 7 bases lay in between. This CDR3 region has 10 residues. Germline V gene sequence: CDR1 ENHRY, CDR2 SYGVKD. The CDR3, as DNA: TGTGCCTACGGGGCCGGGGAGCTGTTTTTT. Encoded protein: CAYGAGELFF.

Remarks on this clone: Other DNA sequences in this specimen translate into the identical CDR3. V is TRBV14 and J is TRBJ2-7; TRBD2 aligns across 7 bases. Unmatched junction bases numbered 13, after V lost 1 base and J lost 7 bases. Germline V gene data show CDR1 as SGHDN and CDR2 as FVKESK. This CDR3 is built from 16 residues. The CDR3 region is CASSQARGLRASEQYF. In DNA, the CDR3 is TGTGCCAGCAGCCAAGCCCGGGGACTACGAGCTAGTGAGCAGTACTTC.

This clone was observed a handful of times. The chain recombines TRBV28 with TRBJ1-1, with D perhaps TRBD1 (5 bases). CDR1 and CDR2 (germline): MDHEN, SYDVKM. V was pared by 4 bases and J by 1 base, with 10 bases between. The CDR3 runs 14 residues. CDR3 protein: CASSSGRQNTEAFF. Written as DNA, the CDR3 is TGTGCCAGCAGTTCGGGACGGCAGAACACTGAAGCTTTCTTT.

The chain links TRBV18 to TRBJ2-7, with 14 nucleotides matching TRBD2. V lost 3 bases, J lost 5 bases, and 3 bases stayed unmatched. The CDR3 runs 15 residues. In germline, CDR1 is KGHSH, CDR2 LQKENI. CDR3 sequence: CASSPGLAGVDEQYF. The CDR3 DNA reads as TGTGCCAGCTCACCGGGACTAGCGGGAGTTGACGAGCAGTACTTC.

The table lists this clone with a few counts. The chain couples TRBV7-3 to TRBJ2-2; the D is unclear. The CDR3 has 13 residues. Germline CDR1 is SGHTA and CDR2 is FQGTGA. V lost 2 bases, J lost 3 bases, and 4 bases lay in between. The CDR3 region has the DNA TGTGCCAGCAGCTTACTGGACACCGGGGAGCTGTTTTTT. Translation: CASSLLDTGELFF. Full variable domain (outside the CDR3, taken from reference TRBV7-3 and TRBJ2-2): GAGVSQTPSNKVTEKGKYVELRCDPISGHTALYWYRQSLGQGPEFLIYFQGTGAADDSGLPNDRFFAVRPEGSVSTLKIQRTERGDSAVYLCASSLLDTGELFFGEGSRLTVL.

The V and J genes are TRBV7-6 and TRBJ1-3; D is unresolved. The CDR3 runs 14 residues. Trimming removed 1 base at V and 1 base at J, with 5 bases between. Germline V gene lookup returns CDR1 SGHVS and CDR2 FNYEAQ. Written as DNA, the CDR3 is TGTGCCAGCAGCTTAGGAAATTCTGGAAACACCATATATTTT. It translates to CASSLGNSGNTIYF.

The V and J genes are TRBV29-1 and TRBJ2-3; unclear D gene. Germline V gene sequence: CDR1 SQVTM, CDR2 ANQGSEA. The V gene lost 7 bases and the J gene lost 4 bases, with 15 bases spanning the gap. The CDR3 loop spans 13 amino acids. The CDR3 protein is CSAAPSGADTQYF. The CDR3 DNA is TGCAGCGCGGCCCCGTCGGGCGCAGATACGCAGTATTTT.

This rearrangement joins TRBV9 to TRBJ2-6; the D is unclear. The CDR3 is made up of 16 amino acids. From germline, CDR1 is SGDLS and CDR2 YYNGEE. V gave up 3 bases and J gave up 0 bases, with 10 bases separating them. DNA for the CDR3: TGTGCCAGCAGCGCCAGAATGGGCTCTGGGGCCAACGTCCTGACTTTC. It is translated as CASSARMGSGANVLTF.

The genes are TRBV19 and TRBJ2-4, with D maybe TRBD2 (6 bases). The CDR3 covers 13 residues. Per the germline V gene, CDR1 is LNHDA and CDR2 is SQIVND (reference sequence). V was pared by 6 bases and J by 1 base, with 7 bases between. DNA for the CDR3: TGTGCCAGTAGGGAGGGGGCCAAAAACATTCAGTACTTC. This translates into CASREGAKNIQYF.

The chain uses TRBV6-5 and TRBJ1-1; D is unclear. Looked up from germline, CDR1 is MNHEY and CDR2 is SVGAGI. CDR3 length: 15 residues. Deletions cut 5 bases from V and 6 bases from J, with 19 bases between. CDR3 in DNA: TGTGCCAGCAGTCCCTCTCTGCCCTCGAGGTCTGAAGCTTTCTTT. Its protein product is CASSPSLPSRSEAFF.

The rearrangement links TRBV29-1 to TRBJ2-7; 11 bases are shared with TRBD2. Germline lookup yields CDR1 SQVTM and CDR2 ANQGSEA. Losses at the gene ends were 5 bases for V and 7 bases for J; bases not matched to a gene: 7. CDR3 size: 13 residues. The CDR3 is CSVSTSGRGEQYF. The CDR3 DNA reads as TGCAGCGTTTCTACTAGCGGGAGAGGTGAGCAGTACTTC.

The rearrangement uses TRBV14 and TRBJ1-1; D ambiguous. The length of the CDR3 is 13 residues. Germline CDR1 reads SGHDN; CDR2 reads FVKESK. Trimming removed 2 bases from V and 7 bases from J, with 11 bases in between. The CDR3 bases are TGTGCCAGCAGCCAATCGGGAGGAGTTGAAGCTTTCTTT. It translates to CASSQSGGVEAFF.